The 26 T cell receptor beta chains below all came from one sample that was sequenced in a study of beta chain features in type 1 diabetes. General study results and limits: Type 1 diabetes patients showed a moderate but significant shortening of TCRB CDR3s in all four CD4+ subsets.

For these receptors, no antigen is known. Every isolated RNA sample was fully reverse transcribed, so sequencing captured expressed TCRB transcripts. Method: immunoSEQ multiplex PCR; TCRdb's copy keeps in-frame clones and lacks some. The sample has some 290,000 clones; around 24% are singletons. Material for sequencing was naive CD4+ T cells from blood. These receptors were collected from a woman aged 30 to 39 with type 1 diabetes.

This chain uses TRBV30 with TRBJ1-1; D is uncertain. The CDR3 sequence is 13 residues long. Germline CDR1 is GTSNPN and CDR2 is SVGIG (reference sequence). V lost 0 bases to trimming and J lost 4 bases, with 9 bases between them. CDR3: CAWSVLGVTEAFF. CDR3 nucleotide sequence: TGTGCCTGGAGTGTACTGGGAGTCACTGAAGCTTTCTTT.

The chain has TRBV9 and TRBJ1-2; D remains ambiguous. CDR3 length: 14 amino acids. The V gene's germline CDR1 is SGDLS and CDR2 YYNGEE. With 4 bases removed from V and 5 bases from J, the gap between germline ends came to 15 bases. Written as DNA, the CDR3 is TGTGCCAGCAGCCCGTCCCCGGTCACGTATGGCTACACCTTC. Translating gives CASSPSPVTYGYTF.

This chain links TRBV9 with TRBJ1-3; unclear D gene. Germline V lookup: CDR1 SGDLS, CDR2 YYNGEE. The CDR3 has 14 amino acids. Trimming shortened V by 1 base and J by 0 bases, and 5 bases separated the two germline ends. CDR3 in amino acids: CASSVTVSGNTIYF. CDR3 DNA: TGTGCCAGCAGCGTAACGGTCTCTGGAAACACCATATATTTT.

The chain couples TRBV18 to TRBJ2-1, with TRBD2 as a possible D gene (5 bases). CDR3 length: 13 amino acids. Trimming took 8 bases from V and 1 from J, leaving 9 bases between them. From germline, CDR1 is KGHSH and CDR2 LQKENI. CDR3 coding DNA: TGTGCCAGCGGGAGAGGGTCCTACAATGAGCAGTTCTTC. Its protein product is CASGRGSYNEQFF.

V usage is TRBV13 and J usage is TRBJ1-2; D gene ambiguous. CDR3 length: 14 amino acids. CDR1 is PRHDT and CDR2 is FYEKMQ in the germline V gene (reference sequence). Trimming stripped 3 bases from V and 8 bases from J, with 16 bases between. CDR3: CASSFQVGPGGYTF. The CDR3 DNA follows: TGTGCCAGCAGCTTCCAAGTCGGCCCAGGCGGCTACACCTTC.

The rearrangement links TRBV5-6 to TRBJ2-1; D unresolved. V dropped 0 bases and J dropped 2 bases, with 3 bases sitting between them. This CDR3 has 13 residues. CDR1 and CDR2 from the germline V gene are SGHDT and YYEEEE. The chain's CDR3 is CASSLDTYNEQFF. Here the CDR3 DNA reads TGTGCCAGCAGCTTGGACACCTACAATGAGCAGTTCTTC.

The chain combines TRBV7-9 with TRBJ2-1; 12 positions agree with TRBD2. CDR1 SEHNR and CDR2 FQNEAQ come from the germline V gene (reference sequence). Trimming cost V 5 bases and J 7 bases; bases outside gene matches: 3. The length of the CDR3 is 14 residues. In DNA form, the CDR3 reads TGTGCCAGCAGCCGACTAGCGGGAGAGAATGAGCAGTTCTTC. It codes for CASSRLAGENEQFF. Supplemented by reference TRBV7-9 and TRBJ2-1, the full variable domain reads DTGVSQNPRHKITKRGQNVTFRCDPISEHNRLYWYRQTLGQGPEFLTYFQNEAQLEKSRLLSDRFSAERPKGSFSTLEIQRTEQGDSAMYLCASSRLAGENEQFFGPGTRLTVL.

V and J are TRBV30 and TRBJ2-3; no definite D call. From germline, CDR1 is GTSNPN and CDR2 SVGIG (reference sequence). The CDR3 runs to 12 residues. V lost 5 bases and J 2 bases, leaving 8 bases between the germline ends. CDR3 sequence: CAWAQFTDTQYF. Here the CDR3 DNA reads TGTGCCTGGGCCCAGTTCACAGATACGCAGTATTTT.

This clone appeared a few times. The rearrangement uses TRBV7-9 and TRBJ1-1; D perhaps matches TRBD1 (5 bases). This CDR3 is 13 amino acids long. The germline V gene encodes CDR1 SEHNR and CDR2 FQNEAQ (reference sequence). V was clipped by 5 bases and J by 0 bases, with 7 bases between them. For the CDR3, the DNA is TGTGCCAGCAGCACGACAGTGAACACTGAAGCTTTCTTT. Translating it yields CASSTTVNTEAFF.

V is TRBV10-3 and J is TRBJ1-2; D is uncertain. The CDR3 sequence is 11 residues long. Germline V gene lookup returns CDR1 ENHRY and CDR2 SYGVKD. Trimming took off 4 bases at V and 6 bases at J, with 6 bases between the two ends. CDR3 nucleotide sequence: TGTGCCATCAGTGGCTCAGATGGCTACACCTTC. Amino acid sequence: CAISGSDGYTF.

The rearrangement links TRBV2 to TRBJ2-1; 12 bases fit TRBD2. CDR1 SNHLY and CDR2 FYNNEI come from the germline V gene. This CDR3 is 15 amino acids long. V dropped 3 bases and J dropped 8; count of bases not matched to a gene: 5. The CDR3 here is CASSDRLAGVHEQFF. The CDR3 bases are TGTGCCAGCAGTGATCGACTAGCGGGAGTACATGAGCAGTTCTTC.

A few counts support this clone. This sequence joins TRBV9 and TRBJ2-1; possible D gene TRBD2, 5 bases. The CDR3 is made up of 14 amino acids. Germline CDR1 is SGDLS and CDR2 is YYNGEE. V was shortened by 10 bases and J by 5 bases, with 19 bases between the two germline ends. For the CDR3, the DNA is TGTGCCGGCGCTTTCTGGACCGGGGACAATGAGCAGTTCTTC. This sequence encodes CAGAFWTGDNEQFF. Filled out from reference TRBV9 and TRBJ2-1, the complete variable domain reads DSGVTQTPKHLITATGQRVTLRCSPRSGDLSVYWYQQSLDQGLQFLIQYYNGEERAKGNILERFSAQQFPDLHSELNLSSLELGDSALYFCAGAFWTGDNEQFFGPGTRLTVL.

This clone was observed a few times. The gene calls are TRBV5-1 and TRBJ2-7, with 9 positions matching TRBD1. The V segment lost 4 bases and the J segment 5 bases; nucleotides outside the gene matches: 10. CDR3 length equals 15 residues. CDR1 is SGHRS and CDR2 is YFSETQ in the germline V gene. CDR3 residues: CASSIPGTGRHEQYF. The CDR3 nucleotides read TGCGCCAGCAGCATTCCCGGGACAGGGAGGCACGAGCAGTACTTC. Drawing the rest from reference TRBV5-1 and TRBJ2-7, the complete variable domain is KAGVTQTPRYLIKTRGQQVTLSCSPISGHRSVSWYQQTPGQGLQFLFEYFSETQRNKGNFPGRFSGRQFSNSRSEMNVSTLELGDSALYLCASSIPGTGRHEQYFGPGTRLTVT.

The chain couples TRBV29-1 to TRBJ2-7; 7 bases align to TRBD2. V lost 3 bases to trimming and J lost 3 bases; unmatched junction nucleotides: 5. Per the germline V gene, CDR1 is SQVTM and CDR2 is ANQGSEA. This CDR3 region has 13 residues. The CDR3 spells CSVDLGGDYEQYF. The CDR3 nucleotides are TGCAGCGTTGATCTGGGGGGGGACTACGAGCAGTACTTC.

The chain combines TRBV28 with TRBJ2-3; TRBD2 matches at 7 bases. The CDR3 consists of 15 residues. Germline loops: CDR1 MDHEN, CDR2 SYDVKM. The trim removed 6 bases at V and 0 bases at J, leaving 6 bases unmatched. The CDR3 DNA follows: TGTGCCAGCAGCAATCTAGCGGATAGCACAGATACGCAGTATTTT. This translates into CASSNLADSTDTQYF.

This clone has more than one count but fewer than ten. At one end the junction does not follow the germline gene, possibly because of a read error. The chain combines TRBV27 with TRBJ1-1; 9 bases align to TRBD1. The CDR3 is 16 amino acids. Germline lookup yields CDR1 MNHEY and CDR2 SMNVEV (reference sequence). The CDR3 DNA is TGTGCCAGCAGTTACTACAGGGGGCTGATGAATACTGAAGCTTTCTTT. Protein: CASSYYRGLMNTEAFF.

This clone turned up a few times. The rearrangement uses TRBV19 and TRBJ1-5, with a weak D call TRBD1 (6 bases). V was trimmed by 5 bases and J by 4 bases, leaving 12 bases between them. CDR1 is LNHDA and CDR2 is SQIVND in the germline V gene (reference sequence). This CDR3 has 14 amino acids. The CDR3 is CASSPRTVNQPQHF. The DNA for the CDR3 is TGTGCCAGTAGTCCGCGGACAGTTAATCAGCCCCAGCATTTT.

The rearrangement uses TRBV15 and TRBJ2-7; 7 nucleotides agree with TRBD2. CDR1 is LNHNV, CDR2 YYDKDF, per germline (reference sequence). This CDR3 is built from 20 residues. V lost 0 bases to trimming and J lost 0 bases; unmatched junction nucleotides: 17. CDR3 sequence reads: CATSRDRVWVAGDNSYEQYF. The CDR3, as DNA: TGTGCCACCAGCAGAGATCGAGTGTGGGTAGCGGGCGATAACTCCTACGAGCAGTACTTC. The full variable domain, rest sourced from reference TRBV15 and TRBJ2-7, is DAMVIQNPRYQVTQFGKPVTLSCSQTLNHNVMYWYQQKSSQAPKLLFHYYDKDFNNEADTPDNFQSRRPNTSFCFLDIRSPGLGDTAMYLCATSRDRVWVAGDNSYEQYFGPGTRLTVT.

This clone has more than one count but fewer than ten. The chain has TRBV5-1 and TRBJ1-2; D gene unclear. This CDR3 spans 14 amino acids. With 0 bases removed from V and 3 bases from J, the gap between germline ends came to 9 bases. Germline lookup yields CDR1 SGHRS and CDR2 YFSETQ. The CDR3 nucleotides read TGCGCCAGCAGCTTGGGACAACTAGACTATGGCTACACCTTC. It encodes CASSLGQLDYGYTF.

This clone has more than one count but fewer than ten. This chain connects TRBV29-1 to TRBJ2-5; 9 bases fit TRBD2. The CDR3 extends over 12 amino acids. The V gene's germline CDR1 is SQVTM and CDR2 ANQGSEA. Trimming removed 6 bases from V and 5 bases from J; junction bases left unmatched: 4. The chain's CDR3 is CSVVSGSETQYF. CDR3 in DNA: TGCAGCGTCGTTAGCGGGAGTGAGACCCAGTACTTC.

This chain links TRBV20-1 with TRBJ2-1; D gene unclear. This CDR3 comprises 11 residues. The germline CDR1 and CDR2 sequences are DFQATT and SNEGSKA (reference sequence). V lost 1 base to trimming and J lost 8 bases, with 6 bases between them. CDR3 bases: TGCAGTGCTAGAGGTCTGTATGAGCAGTTCTTC. It translates to CSARGLYEQFF.

The sample holds a few counts of this clone. The chain employs TRBV9 and TRBJ2-7, with 7 bases identical to TRBD2. Germline assignment: CDR1 SGDLS and CDR2 YYNGEE. This CDR3 has 16 amino acids. Unmatched junction bases numbered 7, after V lost 0 bases and J lost 1 base. The CDR3 here is CASSVGYLAASYEQYF. In DNA form, the CDR3 reads TGTGCCAGCAGCGTAGGCTATCTAGCGGCTTCCTACGAGCAGTACTTC.

The table lists this clone with a few counts. CDR3 DNA sequence: TGTGCCAGCAGCTTATCGGGACAGATAGAGACCCAGTACTTC. Its protein product is CASSLSGQIETQYF. The genes are TRBV7-9 and TRBJ2-5; 7 bases align to TRBD1. There are 14 residues in the CDR3. The V gene end was trimmed by 2 bases and the J gene end by 4 bases; junction bases not matched to a gene: 4. Germline values: CDR1 SEHNR, CDR2 FQNEAQ (reference sequence).

In this sample, this clone turned up a few times. The chain employs TRBV7-2 and TRBJ1-2, with D possibly TRBD1 on 6 matching bases. The CDR3 has 13 residues. Per germline, CDR1 SGHTA and CDR2 FQGNSA. Trimming cost V 4 bases and J 4 bases, with 10 bases left between them. The CDR3 region has the DNA TGTGCCAGCAGCTCACAGGGAATCTATGGCTACACCTTC. Its protein product is CASSSQGIYGYTF.

The rearrangement joins TRBV5-1 to TRBJ2-7; weak D call: TRBD2 (6 bases). V was pared by 7 bases and J by 2 bases, with 13 bases between. The CDR3 consists of 13 residues. CDR1 and CDR2 from the germline V gene are SGHRS and YFSETQ. The CDR3 DNA follows: TGCGCCAGCGCTAGCGCCTCTACCTACGAGCAGTACTTC. Its protein product is CASASASTYEQYF. The full variable domain, completed using reference TRBV5-1 and TRBJ2-7, is KAGVTQTPRYLIKTRGQQVTLSCSPISGHRSVSWYQQTPGQGLQFLFEYFSETQRNKGNFPGRFSGRQFSNSRSEMNVSTLELGDSALYLCASASASTYEQYFGPGTRLTVT.

The gene calls are TRBV11-1 and TRBJ2-1; 12 nucleotides match TRBD2. The CDR3 is 17 residues long. Germline CDR1 SGHAT, CDR2 FQDESV (reference sequence). Trimming at V came to 1 base and at J to 4 bases, leaving 5 bases not matched to a gene. The CDR3 bases are TGTGCCAGCAGCTTAGATGGGACTAGCGGGTTGTACAATGAGCAGTTCTTC. Protein: CASSLDGTSGLYNEQFF.